The 18 T cell receptor beta chains below come from one sample, sequenced in a study of shared T cell receptors in the human thymus. Sequenced by immunoSEQ multiplex PCR; TCRdb stores in-frame clones only, minus some. This table holds roughly 660,000 clones, 88% found once. These data also formed part of another study, on human thymus T cells.

The source material was thymocytes. These receptors all stem from a boy less than two years old with a congenital heart defect.

The chain combines TRBV6-1 with TRBJ2-3, with D perhaps TRBD2 (7 bases). CDR1 is MNHNS and CDR2 is SASEGT in the germline V gene. Trimming removed 1 base at V and 5 bases at J, with 13 bases between. This CDR3 is built from 15 residues. For the CDR3, the DNA is TGTGCCAGCAGTGAAGAGGGGGGGCCAGGAGATACGCAGTATTTT. This codes for CASSEEGGPGDTQYF.

This chain uses TRBV27 with TRBJ2-1; 14 positions agree with TRBD2. The CDR3 runs to 18 residues. V shed 6 bases and J 0 bases; nucleotides not matched to a gene: 7. Germline loops: CDR1 MNHEY, CDR2 SMNVEV (reference sequence). The CDR3 spells CASRGTSGRASSYNEQFF. The CDR3 nucleotides read TGTGCCAGCAGGGGGACTAGCGGGAGAGCTAGCTCCTACAATGAGCAGTTCTTC.

V gene TRBV7-9 combines with J gene TRBJ2-7; 10 bases agree with TRBD2. Germline V gene data show CDR1 as SEHNR and CDR2 as FQNEAQ (reference sequence). The trim removed 1 base at V and 2 bases at J, leaving 11 bases unmatched. The CDR3 contains 18 residues. Here the CDR3 DNA reads TGTGCCAGCAGCTTAGTGTGCAGCGGGAGGGCTGAAACCTACGAGCAGTACTTC. Its protein product is CASSLVCSGRAETYEQYF.

The genes are TRBV30 and TRBJ2-1; TRBD2 aligns across 9 bases. V shed 0 bases and J 7 bases; nucleotides not matched to a gene: 7. Germline CDR1 is GTSNPN and CDR2 is SVGIG (reference sequence). The CDR3 runs to 15 residues. DNA for the CDR3: TGTGCCTGGAGTGTACGGGGCGGGAGGGCGAATGAGCAGTTCTTC. The encoded protein is CAWSVRGGRANEQFF. Combining the CDR3 with reference TRBV30 and TRBJ2-1 gives the whole variable domain SQTIHQWPATLVQPVGSPLSLECTVEGTSNPNLYWYRQAAGRGLQLLFYSVGIGQISSEVPQNLSASRPQDRQFILSSKKLLLSDSGFYLCAWSVRGGRANEQFFGPGTRLTVL.

This chain links TRBV5-6 with TRBJ2-5; 15 bases fit TRBD2. Germline V CDR1 and CDR2: SGHDT, YYEEEE. This CDR3 is built from 18 residues. Trimming took 6 bases from V and 2 from J; bases not matched to a gene: 11. Here the CDR3 DNA reads TGTGCCAGCAAGCGGGGACTAGCGGGAGGCTTGGGGCAAGAGACCCAGTACTTC. Amino acid sequence: CASKRGLAGGLGQETQYF.

The rearrangement links TRBV18 to TRBJ2-3; TRBD1 matches 8 bases. V lost 3 bases, J lost 4 bases, and 18 bases stayed unmatched. The CDR3 has 19 residues. Germline CDR1 reads KGHSH; CDR2 reads LQKENI. CDR3 sequence: CASSPTLSRDRRHSDTQYF. CDR3 coding DNA: TGTGCCAGCTCACCCACACTTTCCCGGGACAGGCGTCATTCAGATACGCAGTATTTT.

V usage is TRBV2 and J usage is TRBJ2-1, with D perhaps TRBD2 (6 bases). V lost 3 bases, J lost 0 bases, and 15 bases lay in between. The CDR3 is 17 amino acids. CDR1 SNHLY and CDR2 FYNNEI come from the germline V gene. CDR3 DNA sequence: TGTGCCAGCAGTGACCACGGGAGAGTACTCTCCTACAATGAGCAGTTCTTC. Amino acids: CASSDHGRVLSYNEQFF.

V gene TRBV5-6 combines with J gene TRBJ1-5; D unclear. From germline, CDR1 is SGHDT and CDR2 YYEEEE. This CDR3 has 13 amino acids. V shed 2 bases and J shed 7 bases, with 10 bases lying between them. The CDR3 loop reads CASSFNNTQPQHF. The CDR3, as DNA: TGTGCCAGCAGCTTTAACAATACACAGCCCCAGCATTTT.

This chain joins TRBV6-6 and TRBJ2-1, with 7 nucleotides matching TRBD2. J lost 4 bases, V lost 1 base, and 7 bases had no gene match. The CDR3 length is 16 residues. Germline CDR1 and CDR2: MNHNY and SVGAGI (reference sequence). The CDR3 here is CASSYWAGAPYNEQFF. DNA for the CDR3: TGTGCCAGCAGTTACTGGGCGGGAGCACCTTACAATGAGCAGTTCTTC.

This chain joins TRBV7-9 and TRBJ2-1; TRBD2 agrees at 11 bases. The germline V gene encodes CDR1 SEHNR and CDR2 FQNEAQ (reference sequence). V lost 2 bases to trimming and J lost 3 bases; unmatched junction nucleotides: 3. The CDR3 length is 16 residues. The CDR3, as DNA: TGTGCCAGCAGCTTACCGGGACTAGCGGACTACAATGAGCAGTTCTTC. Amino acids: CASSLPGLADYNEQFF.

This clone was detected once. The chain couples TRBV28 to TRBJ2-6; D may be TRBD1 (6 bases). Trimming pared 5 bases from V and 0 bases from J, leaving 14 bases between. The CDR3 totals 17 residues. Germline CDR1 and CDR2: MDHEN and SYDVKM. CDR3 sequence (DNA): TGTGCCAGCAGTCCAGTGACAGGCCGCTCTGGGGCCAACGTCCTGACTTTC. Translating it yields CASSPVTGRSGANVLTF. The whole variable domain, remainder taken from reference TRBV28 and TRBJ2-6, is DVKVTQSSRYLVKRTGEKVFLECVQDMDHENMFWYRQDPGLGLRLIYFSYDVKMKEKGDIPEGYSVSREKKERFSLILESASTNQTSMYLCASSPVTGRSGANVLTFGAGSRLTVL.

V is TRBV7-2 and J is TRBJ1-3; D is undetermined. V was pared by 5 bases and J by 0 bases, with 17 bases between. Germline CDR1 SGHTA, CDR2 FQGNSA. There are 17 residues in the CDR3. CDR3: CASSPRSGDHSGNTIYF. The CDR3 region has the DNA TGTGCCAGCAGCCCCCGATCCGGAGACCACTCTGGAAACACCATATATTTT. Drawing the rest from reference TRBV7-2 and TRBJ1-3, the complete variable domain is GAGVSQSPSNKVTEKGKDVELRCDPISGHTALYWYRQSLGQGLEFLIYFQGNSAPDKSGLPSDRFSAERTGGSVSTLTIQRTQQEDSAVYLCASSPRSGDHSGNTIYFGEGSWLTVV.

The rearrangement links TRBV30 to TRBJ2-7, with TRBD2 matching over 9 bases. The trim removed 5 bases at V and 3 bases at J, leaving 8 bases unmatched. The CDR3 is 14 residues long. Germline V gene data show CDR1 as GTSNPN and CDR2 as SVGIG (reference sequence). Here the CDR3 reads CAWESGRTNYEQYF. The CDR3 bases are TGTGCCTGGGAGAGCGGGAGGACTAACTACGAGCAGTACTTC.

V and J are TRBV7-3 and TRBJ2-2; TRBD2 might be the D (7 bases). This CDR3 is built from 17 residues. The germline gives CDR1 SGHTA, CDR2 FQGTGA. Trimming removed 2 bases at V and 5 bases at J, with 18 bases between. CDR3 sequence: CASSLEMRGPSTGELFF. Here the CDR3 DNA reads TGTGCCAGCAGCTTAGAAATGCGGGGGCCTTCAACCGGGGAGCTGTTTTTT.

The V gene is TRBV5-8, the J gene TRBJ2-1; 10 nucleotides align to TRBD2. Trimming at V came to 4 bases and at J to 8 bases, leaving 9 bases not matched to a gene. In germline, CDR1 is SGHTS, CDR2 YDEGEE. The CDR3 totals 15 residues. The DNA of the CDR3 is TGTGCCAGCAGCGCTCTAGCGGGAGTTTGCGATGAGCAGTTCTTC. Translated: CASSALAGVCDEQFF.

The J gene is TRBJ2-1, the V gene TRBV29-1, with a tentative D call TRBD1 (6 bases). CDR3 size: 14 residues. CDR1 and CDR2 (germline): SQVTM, ANQGSEA. The ends were cut back, 3 bases at V and 0 bases at J, with 9 bases in the middle. Here the CDR3 reads CSVEWDNSYNEQFF. The CDR3, as DNA: TGCAGCGTTGAGTGGGACAACTCCTACAATGAGCAGTTCTTC.

The chain recombines TRBV5-1 with TRBJ2-6; tentatively, D is TRBD1 (5 bases). V was shortened by 3 bases and J by 2 bases, with 9 bases between the two germline ends. CDR1 SGHRS and CDR2 YFSETQ come from the germline V gene. CDR3 size: 15 residues. The CDR3: CASSSLGPGANVLTF. The CDR3 DNA reads as TGCGCCAGCAGCTCTCTGGGGCCTGGGGCCAACGTCCTGACTTTC.

The chain joins TRBV30 to TRBJ2-4, with 9 positions matching TRBD2. The junction had 5 bases not matched to a gene; V was cut back by 3 bases and J by 2 bases. Germline V gene data show CDR1 as GTSNPN and CDR2 as SVGIG (reference sequence). This CDR3 comprises 15 residues. The CDR3 protein is CAWSVASGTKNIQYF. The CDR3 bases are TGTGCCTGGAGCGTGGCTAGCGGGACCAAAAACATTCAGTACTTC.